The 8 T cell receptor beta chains below all came from one sample that was sequenced in a study of T-cell memory formation after mild COVID-19. TCRdb re-analysed the 5' RACE reads in MiXCR, keeping a single row per CDR3 protein. The table lists roughly 620,000 distinct CDR3 sequences, more than 15% of them singletons. Input material: PBMCs or a T cell subset sorted from them (not recorded which). These receptors were collected from an adult woman who had mild COVID-19 (a few samples of this study predate the infection). Cell type and time point are not known.

This rearrangement joins TRBV12-3 or TRBV12-4 to TRBJ1-4; tentative D call: TRBD1 (5 bases). The CDR3 runs to 15 residues. The ends were cut back, 6 bases at V and 4 bases at J, with 15 bases in the middle. The CDR3 nucleotides read TGTGCCAGCAGCCCACCGGGACTGAATAATGAAAAACTGTTTTTT. It yields the protein CASSPPGLNNEKLFF.

The gene calls are TRBV6-1 and TRBJ1-2, with no clear D. The CDR3 has 13 amino acids. With 2 bases removed from V and 8 bases from J, the gap between germline ends came to 12 bases. CDR1 MNHNS and CDR2 SASEGT come from the germline V gene. The CDR3 DNA sequence: TGTGCCAGCAGTGAAAGGTACACTTTCGGCTACACCTTC. Translation: CASSERYTFGYTF.

The chain carries TRBV7-9 and TRBJ2-7; a weak D match, TRBD2 (6 bases). The V end was cut by 5 bases, the J end by 7 bases, with 27 bases between. The CDR3 totals 17 residues. Germline V CDR1 and CDR2: SEHNR, FQNEAQ (reference sequence). The CDR3 region is CASSPRGGLLLSGEQYF. Here the CDR3 DNA reads TGTGCCAGCAGCCCCCGAGGCGGACTACTCCTCTCCGGTGAGCAGTACTTC.

This chain joins TRBV7-9 and TRBJ2-7, with D possibly matching TRBD2 (7 bases). The CDR3 spans 17 residues. The V gene's germline CDR1 is SEHNR and CDR2 FQNEAQ (reference sequence). V lost 2 bases and J lost 3, with 20 bases in between. The CDR3 region has the DNA TGTGCCAGCAGCTTACCCGATGGGGGGGCGAGTTTCTACGAGCAGTACTTC. Residues: CASSLPDGGASFYEQYF.

The chain carries TRBV30 and TRBJ2-7; 7 bases are shared with TRBD1. Germline V gives CDR1 GTSNPN, CDR2 SVGIG (reference sequence). CDR3 length: 13 amino acids. The J segment lost 6 bases and the V segment lost 7 bases, leaving 12 bases of the junction unmatched. The CDR3 DNA reads as TGTGCCTTTCATCAGACAGGGTTTGGCGAGCAGTACTTC. Translation gives CAFHQTGFGEQYF.

This clonotype was detected a few times. The chain recombines TRBV5-1 with TRBJ2-1; D is uncertain. With 4 bases removed from V and 6 bases from J, the gap between germline ends came to 8 bases. The CDR3 extends over 12 amino acids. Germline V gene lookup returns CDR1 SGHRS and CDR2 YFSETQ. CDR3 DNA sequence: TGCGCCAGCAGCGTGGAGAGCAATGAGCAGTTCTTC. Translation: CASSVESNEQFF. Full variable domain (rest looked up from reference TRBV5-1 and TRBJ2-1): KAGVTQTPRYLIKTRGQQVTLSCSPISGHRSVSWYQQTPGQGLQFLFEYFSETQRNKGNFPGRFSGRQFSNSRSEMNVSTLELGDSALYLCASSVESNEQFFGPGTRLTVL.

The V gene is TRBV5-1, the J gene TRBJ2-1; 10 nucleotides align to TRBD2. Germline V gene lookup returns CDR1 SGHRS and CDR2 YFSETQ. Trimming cost V 7 bases and J 1 base; bases outside gene matches: 8. The CDR3 runs to 16 residues. The CDR3 DNA reads TGCGCCAGCGTCCTAGCAGCGGGGGGGTCCTACAATGAGCAGTTCTTC. This translates into CASVLAAGGSYNEQFF.

This clonotype was recorded a few times. One junction end does not reproduce the germline sequence, and a read error may be involved. The rearrangement joins TRBV20-1 to TRBJ1-2, with TRBD1 matching 11 bases. Per germline, CDR1 DFQATT and CDR2 SNEGSKA (reference sequence). This CDR3 region has 10 residues. CDR3: CSAREDRGPF. The CDR3 DNA is TGCAGTGCTAGAGAGGACAGGGGGCCCTTC.